These 30 T cell receptor beta chains were sequenced from one sample in a study of OX40 agonist ivuxolimab in advanced cancers. Libraries came from the immunoSEQ multiplex PCR assay. TCRdb took over this immuneACCESS table, retaining in-frame rearrangements with V and J assigned. Such tables are incomplete; in checked studies, under half of the missing clones stem from an unresolved V gene, and the remainder is unexplained. The sample profile shows 60,000 or so clones; 84% of them were found once. Together, the top ten hold approximately 4.4% of the sample. The source was CD4+ or CD8+ T cells sorted from blood, collected in a trial of the OX40 agonist ivuxolimab. The receptor set was obtained from an adult with an advanced solid tumor such as melanoma, head and neck, liver or kidney cancer.

Points on this clone: A much larger clone lies one base from this, so it may be a read error. This specimen includes other DNA sequences encoding the same CDR3. The rearrangement links TRBV28 to TRBJ1-5; no firm D call. Per germline, CDR1 MDHEN and CDR2 SYDVKM. The V end was cut by 2 bases, the J end by 2 bases, with 13 bases between. The CDR3 consists of 16 residues. The DNA of the CDR3 is TGTGCCAGCAGTTTAAGCACCGGATACGGCAATCAGCCCCAGCATTTT. Amino acids: CASSLSTGYGNQPQHF.

The J gene is TRBJ2-7, the V gene TRBV5-1; perhaps D is TRBD1 or TRBD2 (7 bases each). Germline V gene lookup returns CDR1 SGHRS and CDR2 YFSETQ. The CDR3 consists of 14 residues. The germline V and J ends were trimmed by 6 bases and 2 bases, with 15 bases remaining between them. CDR3 region: CASTQGGNPYEQYF. DNA of the CDR3: TGCGCCAGCACCCAGGGGGGGAACCCCTACGAGCAGTACTTC.

The rearrangement uses TRBV30 and TRBJ1-3; D call uncertain. Germline CDR1 and CDR2: GTSNPN and SVGIG (reference sequence). There are 12 residues in the CDR3. CDR3 residues: CAWAASGNTIYF. The CDR3 bases are TGTGCGTGGGCAGCTTCTGGAAACACCATATATTTT.

This clone was observed once. This sequence joins TRBV6-5 and TRBJ2-2, with 8 positions matching TRBD1. The CDR3 spans 13 residues. V lost 8 bases and J lost 3; bases outside the gene matches: 2. Germline loops: CDR1 MNHEY, CDR2 SVGAGI. The CDR3 reads CASGQGDTGELFF. The CDR3 nucleotides are TGTGCCAGCGGACAGGGAGACACCGGGGAGCTGTTTTTT.

The rearrangement uses TRBV19 and TRBJ1-2; the match to TRBD1 covers 9 bases. Germline CDR1 reads LNHDA; CDR2 reads SQIVND (reference sequence). With 3 bases clipped from V and 2 bases from J, the junction kept 7 bases outside the gene matches. The CDR3 consists of 16 residues. The DNA of the CDR3 is TGTGCCAGTAGTATCACTCGACAGGGGGGAAACTATGGCTACACCTTC. Residues: CASSITRQGGNYGYTF.

V usage is TRBV9 and J usage is TRBJ2-6, with D maybe TRBD1 (7 bases). V was trimmed by 3 bases and J by 4 bases, leaving 17 bases between them. Germline CDR1 reads SGDLS; CDR2 reads YYNGEE. The CDR3 totals 17 residues. The CDR3 nucleotides read TGTGCCAGCAGCGGCAGACCAGGGGGGTCCGGGGCCAACGTCCTGACTTTC. Its protein is CASSGRPGGSGANVLTF.

This chain connects TRBV28 to TRBJ1-5; possibly TRBD1 for D (6 bases). Germline CDR1 reads MDHEN; CDR2 reads SYDVKM. This CDR3 is 15 amino acids long. V was shortened by 6 bases and J by 9 bases, with 21 bases between the two germline ends. The CDR3 nucleotides are TGTGCCAGCAGAGACTCGACAGGACCCGGTCGGCCCCAGCATTTT. Amino acid sequence: CASRDSTGPGRPQHF.

The chain carries TRBV7-8 and TRBJ2-7, with 8 bases matching TRBD1. This CDR3 spans 13 amino acids. V lost 5 bases to trimming and J lost 4 bases; unmatched junction nucleotides: 4. Germline V gene lookup returns CDR1 SGHVS and CDR2 FQNEAQ. CDR3 nucleotides: TGTGCCAGCAGCCCGGGACAGGAATACGAGCAGTACTTC. Translating gives CASSPGQEYEQYF.

The chain recombines TRBV27 with TRBJ2-7, with D perhaps TRBD2 (6 bases). The germline V gene encodes CDR1 MNHEY and CDR2 SMNVEV (reference sequence). V was clipped by 4 bases and J by 3 bases, with 10 bases between them. The CDR3 consists of 13 residues. The CDR3 DNA sequence: TGTGCCAGCAGTTGGGGGGTAGACTACGAGCAGTACTTC. This encodes CASSWGVDYEQYF.

The V gene is TRBV28, the J gene TRBJ2-7, with 7 bases fitting TRBD2. The CDR3 extends over 14 amino acids. Germline values: CDR1 MDHEN, CDR2 SYDVKM. V trimming: 6 bases; J trimming: 4 bases; junction bases outside the gene matches: 9. DNA of the CDR3: TGTGCCAGCAGCCCTCGGGCGGGAGTATACGAGCAGTACTTC. Encoded protein: CASSPRAGVYEQYF.

This clone appeared once. This chain uses TRBV19 with TRBJ2-2, with 7 bases aligning to TRBD1. The junction had 9 bases not matched to a gene; V was cut back by 6 bases and J by 8 bases. The CDR3 runs 14 residues. CDR1 and CDR2 from the germline V gene are LNHDA and SQIVND (reference sequence). CDR3 bases: TGTGCCAGTAGGGTCGAGGGGGCTCTAGGGGAGCTGTTTTTT. Amino acid sequence: CASRVEGALGELFF.

This chain connects TRBV5-5 to TRBJ1-6; D is ambiguous. Germline V gives CDR1 SGHKS, CDR2 YYEKEE (reference sequence). Trimming removed 2 bases at V and 0 bases at J, with 6 bases between. The CDR3 covers 15 residues. This chain's CDR3 is CASSFASSYNSPLHF. CDR3 DNA sequence: TGTGCCAGCAGCTTTGCGAGCTCCTATAATTCACCCCTCCACTTT.

The chain uses TRBV18 and TRBJ1-1; D ambiguous. CDR1 and CDR2 (germline): KGHSH, LQKENI. The CDR3 covers 12 residues. Trimming removed 5 bases from V and 2 bases from J, with 6 bases in between. CDR3 residues: CASSSINTEAFF. CDR3 DNA sequence: TGTGCCAGCTCATCAATAAACACTGAAGCTTTCTTT.

This chain joins TRBV11-2 and TRBJ1-6; TRBD1 might be the D (6 bases). The CDR3 length is 13 residues. Germline CDR1 reads SGHAT; CDR2 reads FQNNGV. V was shortened by 8 bases and J by 6 bases, with 11 bases between the two germline ends. The DNA for the CDR3 is TGTGCCAGCCGAAAGGGGGTTAATTCACCCCTCCACTTT. This sequence encodes CASRKGVNSPLHF. The variable domain in full, completed from reference TRBV11-2 and TRBJ1-6, reads EAGVAQSPRYKIIEKRQSVAFWCNPISGHATLYWYQQILGQGPKLLIQFQNNGVVDDSQLPKDRFSAERLKGVDSTLKIQPAKLEDSAVYLCASRKGVNSPLHFGNGTRLTVT.

This clone was counted between two and nine times. The chain uses TRBV4-1 and TRBJ2-3; no clear D. Trimming took off 3 bases at V and 2 bases at J, with 6 bases between the two ends. This CDR3 comprises 13 residues. The germline V gene encodes CDR1 MGHRA and CDR2 YSYEKL. The CDR3 sequence: CASSHVLTDTQYF. CDR3 nucleotide sequence: TGCGCCAGCAGCCATGTCCTCACAGATACGCAGTATTTT.

The V call is TRBV19, the J call TRBJ1-1, with D possibly matching TRBD1 (5 bases). The CDR3 consists of 13 residues. V was pared by 3 bases and J by 7 bases, with 12 bases between. CDR1 and CDR2 (germline): LNHDA, SQIVND (reference sequence). As DNA, the CDR3 is TGTGCCAGTAGTATGGGACGGGAAGGTGAAGCTTTCTTT. Its protein is CASSMGREGEAFF.

The genes are TRBV2 and TRBJ1-2, with 10 positions matching TRBD1. Germline CDR1 reads SNHLY; CDR2 reads FYNNEI. Trimming cost V 6 bases and J 10 bases; bases outside gene matches: 8. This CDR3 spans 13 amino acids. This CDR3 is CASSLGQGVDYTF. The CDR3 DNA sequence: TGTGCCAGCAGCCTCGGACAGGGGGTTGACTACACCTTC. Drawing the rest from reference TRBV2 and TRBJ1-2, the complete variable domain is EPEVTQTPSHQVTQMGQEVILRCVPISNHLYFYWYRQILGQKVEFLVSFYNNEISEKSEIFDDQFSVERPDGSNFTLKIRSTKLEDSAMYFCASSLGQGVDYTFGSGTRLTVV.

V is TRBV5-1 and J is TRBJ2-5; 7 bases are a match to TRBD2. Trimming removed 3 bases from V and 4 bases from J; junction bases left unmatched: 6. Per the germline V gene, CDR1 is SGHRS and CDR2 is YFSETQ. The CDR3 spans 14 residues. CDR3 in DNA: TGCGCCAGCAGCTCAGGGCGCGGGGGAGAGACCCAGTACTTC. Translation: CASSSGRGGETQYF.

The chain combines TRBV6-5 with TRBJ1-2; perhaps TRBD1 as D (5 bases). The V end was cut by 2 bases, the J end by 4 bases, with 11 bases between. This CDR3 is 14 amino acids long. CDR1 and CDR2 from the germline V gene are MNHEY and SVGAGI. Here the CDR3 reads CASSYDLGGYGYTF. Here the CDR3 DNA reads TGTGCCAGCAGTTACGATTTGGGGGGCTATGGCTACACCTTC.

V usage is TRBV10-1 and J usage is TRBJ2-7; no clear D. Trimming stripped 0 bases from V and 4 bases from J, with 7 bases between. Germline V CDR1 and CDR2: WNHNN, SYGVQD (reference sequence). The CDR3 contains 13 residues. The chain's CDR3 is CASSESGLYEQYF. In DNA, the CDR3 is TGCGCCAGCAGTGAGTCGGGCCTTTACGAGCAGTACTTC.

This chain connects TRBV28 to TRBJ2-3, with 7 nucleotides matching TRBD2. Losses at the gene ends were 7 bases for V and 1 base for J; bases not matched to a gene: 11. CDR3 length: 16 residues. Germline V lookup: CDR1 MDHEN, CDR2 SYDVKM. The CDR3 DNA sequence: TGTGCCAGCACCACCATGGGGGGGAGGCGCACAGATACGCAGTATTTT. Translation: CASTTMGGRRTDTQYF.

This chain joins TRBV6-5 and TRBJ2-1; 12 nucleotides match TRBD2. Unmatched junction bases numbered 8, after V lost 2 bases and J lost 9 bases. CDR1 is MNHEY and CDR2 is SVGAGI in the germline V gene. This CDR3 spans 16 amino acids. The CDR3 here is CASSYLLAGGPGEQFF. CDR3 nucleotide sequence: TGTGCCAGCAGTTACCTTCTAGCGGGGGGGCCGGGTGAGCAGTTCTTC.

The chain couples TRBV4-1 to TRBJ1-5; 7 positions agree with TRBD1. The ends lost 0 bases at V and 4 bases at J; junction bases unmatched: 0. Germline V gene data show CDR1 as MGHRA and CDR2 as YSYEKL. The CDR3 covers 14 residues. DNA of the CDR3: TGCGCCAGCAGCCAAGACAGGGGGAATCAGCCCCAGCATTTT. Protein: CASSQDRGNQPQHF.

This chain connects TRBV15 to TRBJ2-7; the D call may be TRBD1 or TRBD2 (5 bases each). The CDR3 is made up of 15 amino acids. Trimming cost V 0 bases and J 1 base, with 10 bases left between them. In germline, CDR1 is LNHNV, CDR2 YYDKDF (reference sequence). This chain's CDR3 is CATSRDWDGSYEQYF. The CDR3 region has the DNA TGTGCCACCAGCAGAGATTGGGACGGGTCCTACGAGCAGTACTTC. The variable domain in full, completed from reference TRBV15 and TRBJ2-7, reads DAMVIQNPRYQVTQFGKPVTLSCSQTLNHNVMYWYQQKSSQAPKLLFHYYDKDFNNEADTPDNFQSRRPNTSFCFLDIRSPGLGDTAMYLCATSRDWDGSYEQYFGPGTRLTVT.

In regard to this clone: This same CDR3 is encoded by further DNA sequences in the sample. This chain connects TRBV30 to TRBJ1-5; TRBD1 aligns across 8 bases. Trimming at V came to 5 bases and at J to 4 bases, leaving 4 bases not matched to a gene. CDR3 length equals 13 residues. Germline V gene sequence: CDR1 GTSNPN, CDR2 SVGIG (reference sequence). Here the CDR3 DNA reads TGTGCCTGGTCCACAGGGGGGAATCAGCCCCAGCATTTT. This translates into CAWSTGGNQPQHF.

This clone was observed a few times. This chain links TRBV6-5 with TRBJ2-1; D uncertain. This CDR3 is built from 14 residues. With 0 bases removed from V and 4 bases from J, the gap between germline ends came to 7 bases. CDR1 and CDR2 (germline): MNHEY, SVGAGI. This chain's CDR3 is CASSYSDNYNEQFF. Written as DNA, the CDR3 is TGTGCCAGCAGTTACTCAGACAATTACAATGAGCAGTTCTTC.

The chain has TRBV6-1 and TRBJ1-2, with D hard to call. The V and J ends lost 2 bases and 4 bases respectively, with 8 bases between them. The CDR3 has 13 residues. Germline assignment: CDR1 MNHNS and CDR2 SASEGT. CDR3 protein: CASSERSFYGYTF. The DNA of the CDR3 is TGTGCCAGCAGTGAACGATCATTCTATGGCTACACCTTC.

The CDR3 is CASSLWSGYTF. The CDR3 DNA is TGTGCCAGCAGCCTCTGGTCGGGCTACACCTTC. This chain links TRBV28 with TRBJ1-2; D unclear. The germline V gene has CDR1 MDHEN and CDR2 SYDVKM. This CDR3 comprises 11 residues. Trimming took off 6 bases at V and 8 bases at J, with 10 bases between the two ends.

The V gene is TRBV29-1, the J gene TRBJ2-7, with D possibly matching TRBD2 (5 bases). The V gene lost 5 bases and the J gene lost 5 bases, with 22 bases spanning the gap. Germline V CDR1 and CDR2: SQVTM, ANQGSEA. This CDR3 has 15 residues. As DNA, the CDR3 is TGCAGCGTTAGTACGATAGCGCTGGACGGGAACGAGCAGTACTTC. Amino acid sequence: CSVSTIALDGNEQYF.

CDR3 coding DNA: TGTGCCAGCAGCCAATCTAGGAGCTCCTACGAGCAGTACTTC. It yields the protein CASSQSRSSYEQYF. The genes are TRBV16 and TRBJ2-7; D is uncertain. Per germline, CDR1 KGHSY and CDR2 FQNENV. CDR3 length: 14 amino acids. Between the trimmed V and J ends, which lost 0 bases and 0 bases, there was a span of 6 bases.